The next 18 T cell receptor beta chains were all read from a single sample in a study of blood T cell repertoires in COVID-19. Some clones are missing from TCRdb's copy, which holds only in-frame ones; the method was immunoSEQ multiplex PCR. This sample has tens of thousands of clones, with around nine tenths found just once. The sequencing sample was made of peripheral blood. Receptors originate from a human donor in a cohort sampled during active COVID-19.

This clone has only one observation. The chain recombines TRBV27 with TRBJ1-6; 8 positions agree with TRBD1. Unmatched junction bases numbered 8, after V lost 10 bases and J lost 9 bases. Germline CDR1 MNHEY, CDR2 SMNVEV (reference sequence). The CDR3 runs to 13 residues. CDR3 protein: CATTGEIGSPLHF. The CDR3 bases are TGTGCCACGACAGGGGAGATAGGTTCACCCCTCCACTTT.

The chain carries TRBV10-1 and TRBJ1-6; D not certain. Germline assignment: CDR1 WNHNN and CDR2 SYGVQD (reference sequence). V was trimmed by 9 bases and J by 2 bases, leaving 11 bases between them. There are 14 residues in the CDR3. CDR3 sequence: CASAGFPYNSPLHF. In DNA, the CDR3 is TGCGCCAGTGCAGGTTTCCCCTATAATTCACCCCTCCACTTT.

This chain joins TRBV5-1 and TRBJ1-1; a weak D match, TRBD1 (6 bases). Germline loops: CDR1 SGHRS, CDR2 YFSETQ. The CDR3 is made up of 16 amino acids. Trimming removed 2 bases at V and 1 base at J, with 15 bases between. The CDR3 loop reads CASSFRGTEGNTEAFF. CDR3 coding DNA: TGCGCCAGCAGCTTCAGGGGCACCGAGGGGAACACTGAAGCTTTCTTT.

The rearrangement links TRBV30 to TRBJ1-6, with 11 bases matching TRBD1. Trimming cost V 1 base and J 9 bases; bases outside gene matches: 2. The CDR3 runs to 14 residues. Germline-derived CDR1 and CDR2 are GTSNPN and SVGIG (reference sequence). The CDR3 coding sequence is TGTGCCTGGAGTGACGGACAGGGGGCTTCACCCCTCCACTTT. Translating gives CAWSDGQGASPLHF.

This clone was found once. The CDR3 region is CASSSAGDRGRNSPLHF. The CDR3 nucleotides read TGTGCCAGCAGCTCAGCTGGGGACAGGGGGCGGAATTCACCCCTCCACTTT. The chain carries TRBV5-6 and TRBJ1-6; 12 bases align to TRBD1. CDR3 length equals 17 residues. After removal of 3 bases from V and 7 bases from J, the junction contained 8 bases not matched to a gene. Germline V lookup: CDR1 SGHDT, CDR2 YYEEEE.

Written as DNA, the CDR3 is TGTGCCAGCAGCCCACAGGCCCGAGACAGGATTTCACCCCTCCACTTT. Translation gives CASSPQARDRISPLHF. The chain links TRBV11-2 to TRBJ1-6, with D possibly being TRBD1 (6 bases). The germline CDR1 and CDR2 sequences are SGHAT and FQNNGV. The V end lost 5 bases, the J end lost 9 bases, and 20 bases lay between the germline ends. The CDR3 is 16 residues long.

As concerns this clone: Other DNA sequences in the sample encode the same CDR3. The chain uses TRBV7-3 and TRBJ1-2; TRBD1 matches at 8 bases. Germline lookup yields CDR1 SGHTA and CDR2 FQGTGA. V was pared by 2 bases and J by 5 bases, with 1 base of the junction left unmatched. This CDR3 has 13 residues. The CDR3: CASSLGQGYGYTF. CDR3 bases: TGTGCCAGCAGCTTAGGACAGGGTTATGGCTACACCTTC.

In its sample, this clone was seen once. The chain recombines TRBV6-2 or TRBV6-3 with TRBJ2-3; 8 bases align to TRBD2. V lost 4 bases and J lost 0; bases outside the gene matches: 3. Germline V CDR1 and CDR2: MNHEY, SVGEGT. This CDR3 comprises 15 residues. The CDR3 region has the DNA TGTGCCAGCAGTTCCCCGGGGGGGAGCACAGATACGCAGTATTTT. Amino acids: CASSSPGGSTDTQYF.

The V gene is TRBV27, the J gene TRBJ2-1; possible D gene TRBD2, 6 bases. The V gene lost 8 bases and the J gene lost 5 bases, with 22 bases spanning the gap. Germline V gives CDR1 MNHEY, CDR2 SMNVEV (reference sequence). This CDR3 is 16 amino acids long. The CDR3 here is CASGLETSPPDNEQFF. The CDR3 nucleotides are TGTGCCAGCGGATTGGAAACTAGCCCCCCGGACAATGAGCAGTTCTTC.

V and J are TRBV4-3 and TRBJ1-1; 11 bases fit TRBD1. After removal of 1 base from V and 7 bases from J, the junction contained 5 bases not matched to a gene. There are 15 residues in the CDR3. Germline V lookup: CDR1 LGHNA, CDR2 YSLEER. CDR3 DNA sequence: TGCGCCAGCAGCCAAGCCCGGACAGGGGGCATTGAAGCTTTCTTT. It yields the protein CASSQARTGGIEAFF.

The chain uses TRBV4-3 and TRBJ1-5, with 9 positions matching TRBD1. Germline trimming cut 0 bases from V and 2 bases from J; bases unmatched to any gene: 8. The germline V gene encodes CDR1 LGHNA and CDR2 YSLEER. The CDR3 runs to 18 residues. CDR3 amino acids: CASSQEYRGLGGNQPQHF. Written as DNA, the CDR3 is TGCGCCAGCAGCCAAGAATACAGGGGGCTCGGGGGCAATCAGCCCCAGCATTTT.

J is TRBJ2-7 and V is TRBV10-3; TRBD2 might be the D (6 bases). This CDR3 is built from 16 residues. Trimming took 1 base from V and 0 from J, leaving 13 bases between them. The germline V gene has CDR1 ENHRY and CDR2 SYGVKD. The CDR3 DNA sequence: TGTGCCATCAGTGAGTACCGGGGGTCGATCTCCTACGAGCAGTACTTC. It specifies CAISEYRGSISYEQYF.

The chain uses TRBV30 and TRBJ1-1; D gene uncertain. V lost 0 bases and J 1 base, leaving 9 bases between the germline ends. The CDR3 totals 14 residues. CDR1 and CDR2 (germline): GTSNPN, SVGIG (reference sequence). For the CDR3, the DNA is TGTGCCTGGAGTGTTGCGAACGGGAACACTGAAGCTTTCTTT. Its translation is CAWSVANGNTEAFF.

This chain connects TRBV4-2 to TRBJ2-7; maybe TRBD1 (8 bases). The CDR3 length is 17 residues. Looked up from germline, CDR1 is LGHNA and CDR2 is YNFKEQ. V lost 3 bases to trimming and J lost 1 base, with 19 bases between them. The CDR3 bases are TGTGCCAGCAGCCACCTACCCACAGGGGGGGTATCCTACGAGCAGTACTTC. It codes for CASSHLPTGGVSYEQYF.

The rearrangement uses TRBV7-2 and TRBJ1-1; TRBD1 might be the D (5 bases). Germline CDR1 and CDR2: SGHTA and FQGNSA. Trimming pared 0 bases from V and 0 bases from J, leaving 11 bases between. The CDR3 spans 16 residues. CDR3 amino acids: CASSLANDRLNTEAFF. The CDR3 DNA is TGTGCCAGCAGCTTAGCAAACGACAGACTGAACACTGAAGCTTTCTTT.

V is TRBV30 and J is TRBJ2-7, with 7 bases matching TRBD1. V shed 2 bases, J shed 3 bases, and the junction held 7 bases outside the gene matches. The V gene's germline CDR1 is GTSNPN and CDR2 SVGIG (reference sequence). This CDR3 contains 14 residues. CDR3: CAWSRKGAGYEQYF. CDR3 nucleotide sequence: TGTGCCTGGAGTCGGAAGGGGGCCGGCTACGAGCAGTACTTC.

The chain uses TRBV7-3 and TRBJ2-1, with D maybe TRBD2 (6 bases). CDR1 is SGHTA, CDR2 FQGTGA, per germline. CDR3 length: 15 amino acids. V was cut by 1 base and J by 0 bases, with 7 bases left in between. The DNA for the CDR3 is TGTGCCAGCAGCTTAATGGGGGGCTCCTACAATGAGCAGTTCTTC. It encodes CASSLMGGSYNEQFF.

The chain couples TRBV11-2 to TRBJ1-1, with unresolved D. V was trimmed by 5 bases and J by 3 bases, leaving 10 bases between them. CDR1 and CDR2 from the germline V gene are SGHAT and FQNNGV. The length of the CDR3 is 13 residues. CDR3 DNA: TGTGCCAGCAGCCCCTGGGCCTACACTGAAGCTTTCTTT. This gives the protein CASSPWAYTEAFF.